The 13 T cell receptor beta chains presented below share a single source sample, sequenced in a study of blood T cell repertoires in COVID-19 (dated by TCRdb to 2019 to 2021). Libraries came from the immunoSEQ multiplex PCR assay. Imported from immuneACCESS, the table was reduced by TCRdb to in-frame sequences with V and J called. These copies leave out some clones; in studies compared against another copy, an unresolved V gene accounts for under half, and the cause of the remainder is not known. The sample profile shows over 75,000 clones; around 90% of them were found once. The ten biggest clones cover around 1.9% of the sample. The sequenced material came from peripheral blood. These receptors were obtained from a man in his fifties with COVID-19, enrolled during active disease.

The J gene is TRBJ2-3, the V gene TRBV7-3; TRBD2 matches at 8 bases. The CDR3 length is 16 residues. The germline V gene has CDR1 SGHTA and CDR2 FQGTGA. V was pared by 6 bases and J by 2 bases, with 10 bases of the junction left unmatched. The CDR3 sequence: CASRKSAGGDTDTQYF. The CDR3 DNA reads as TGTGCCAGCAGAAAGTCGGCGGGGGGCGACACAGATACGCAGTATTTT.

V is TRBV9 and J is TRBJ1-1, with 8 bases identical to TRBD1. The CDR3 runs to 13 residues. Germline trimming cut 2 bases from V and 7 bases from J; bases unmatched to any gene: 4. Germline CDR1 reads SGDLS; CDR2 reads YYNGEE. CDR3 coding DNA: TGTGCCAGCAGCGTTGGACAGGGAGGTGAAGCTTTCTTT. Its translation is CASSVGQGGEAFF.

The chain links TRBV7-8 to TRBJ2-7, with D possibly being TRBD1 (6 bases). The CDR3 runs to 19 residues. The germline V gene has CDR1 SGHVS and CDR2 FQNEAQ. Trimming took 5 bases from V and 3 from J, leaving 29 bases between them. The CDR3 sequence is CASSPPPVLDRRHFYEQYF. In nucleotides, the CDR3 is TGTGCCAGCAGCCCGCCCCCGGTGTTGGACAGACGACATTTCTACGAGCAGTACTTC.

This sequence joins TRBV5-1 and TRBJ2-3, with TRBD1 matching 8 bases. The CDR3 loop spans 15 amino acids. From germline, CDR1 is SGHRS and CDR2 YFSETQ. Trimming removed 0 bases from V and 5 bases from J; junction bases left unmatched: 5. In nucleotides, the CDR3 is TGCGCCAGCAGCTTGGAAGGACAGGGCGGAGATACGCAGTATTTT. This codes for CASSLEGQGGDTQYF.

V is TRBV5-4 and J is TRBJ2-5; 8 nucleotides align to TRBD2. V shed 3 bases, J shed 4 bases, and the junction held 8 bases outside the gene matches. Germline V lookup: CDR1 SGHNT, CDR2 YYREEE (reference sequence). The CDR3 has 15 amino acids. Here the CDR3 DNA reads TGTGCCAGCAGCTCATGGCGGGGGGTAGGAGAGACCCAGTACTTC. Residues: CASSSWRGVGETQYF.

V gene TRBV5-5 combines with J gene TRBJ2-7, with D possibly TRBD1 on 5 matching bases. The germline gives CDR1 SGHKS, CDR2 YYEKEE (reference sequence). This CDR3 region has 14 residues. The V end was cut by 0 bases, the J end by 4 bases, with 11 bases between. The CDR3 DNA sequence: TGTGCCAGCAGCTTGGAGGGTCGACAGTACGAGCAGTACTTC. Amino acids: CASSLEGRQYEQYF.

The rearrangement links TRBV4-1 to TRBJ2-2, with D possibly being TRBD2 (5 bases). The CDR3 runs to 18 residues. CDR1 and CDR2 from the germline V gene are MGHRA and YSYEKL. V was trimmed by 4 bases and J by 3 bases, leaving 21 bases between them. The CDR3 loop is CASSPGPFAGSDTGELFF. The CDR3 DNA is TGCGCCAGCAGCCCTGGCCCTTTCGCGGGCTCTGACACCGGGGAGCTGTTTTTT.

The chain is built from TRBV9 and TRBJ1-1; 7 bases map to TRBD1. Germline V CDR1 and CDR2: SGDLS, YYNGEE. The CDR3 is 14 amino acids. V dropped 1 base and J dropped 4; count of bases not matched to a gene: 4. The CDR3 reads CASSVSPGGTEAFF. The CDR3 bases are TGTGCCAGCAGCGTATCTCCAGGGGGCACTGAAGCTTTCTTT.

Points on this clone: Within the sample, other DNA sequences also encode this same CDR3. The chain recombines TRBV18 with TRBJ1-2, with 9 positions matching TRBD1. The CDR3 is 13 amino acids. V was clipped by 3 bases and J by 4 bases; unmatched bases: 0. From germline, CDR1 is KGHSH and CDR2 LQKENI. The DNA for the CDR3 is TGTGCCAGCTCACCGGACAGGGGCTATGGCTACACCTTC. Protein product: CASSPDRGYGYTF. Full variable domain (missing parts from reference TRBV18 and TRBJ1-2): NAGVMQNPRHLVRRRGQEARLRCSPMKGHSHVYWYRQLPEEGLKFMVYLQKENIIDESGMPKERFSAEFPKEGPSILRIQQVVRGDSAAYFCASSPDRGYGYTFGSGTRLTVV.

The gene calls are TRBV9 and TRBJ2-3, with 11 positions matching TRBD1. J was trimmed by 2 bases and V by 3 bases; bases with no gene match: 2. Looked up from germline, CDR1 is SGDLS and CDR2 is YYNGEE. The CDR3 covers 15 residues. The CDR3 nucleotides are TGTGCCAGCAGCGCAGGACAGGGGGCCACAGATACGCAGTATTTT. Protein sequence: CASSAGQGATDTQYF.

The chain recombines TRBV27 with TRBJ2-7; tentatively, D is TRBD2 (6 bases). Looked up from germline, CDR1 is MNHEY and CDR2 is SMNVEV (reference sequence). The CDR3 covers 16 residues. Trimming took 3 bases from V and 3 from J, leaving 18 bases between them. The chain's CDR3 is CASSLSPTRMFYEQYF. CDR3 nucleotides: TGTGCCAGCAGTTTGTCCCCGACTAGGATGTTCTACGAGCAGTACTTC.

V and J are TRBV19 and TRBJ1-2; tentative D call: TRBD1 (6 bases). The germline CDR1 and CDR2 sequences are LNHDA and SQIVND (reference sequence). This CDR3 spans 14 amino acids. V dropped 5 bases and J dropped 3 bases, with 13 bases sitting between them. In DNA form, the CDR3 reads TGTGCCAGTAGTTTCCGCAGGGGAGACTATGGCTACACCTTC. This sequence encodes CASSFRRGDYGYTF.

The chain joins TRBV2 to TRBJ1-6; 12 bases match TRBD1. Unmatched junction bases numbered 0, after V lost 6 bases and J lost 6 bases. CDR1 and CDR2 from the germline V gene are SNHLY and FYNNEI. The CDR3 is 14 amino acids. The chain's CDR3 is CASRGQGANSPLHF. The CDR3 nucleotides are TGTGCCAGCAGGGGACAGGGGGCTAATTCACCCCTCCACTTT.